The source of this T cell receptor beta chain is a study of T-cell memory formation after mild COVID-19. Study results and limitations: Pre-infection memory already had some responding clones, implying cross-reactive memory joined. Whether second-wave clones peaking at day 37 were SARS-CoV-2 specific went unconfirmed.

Using its own MiXCR run on the 5' RACE reads, TCRdb lists one record per CDR3 protein. The profile covers about 320,000 distinct CDR3 sequences, with roughly an eighth appearing a single time and around 23% taken by the ten largest. This CDR3 spans 16 amino acids. V was clipped by 5 bases and J by 3 bases, with 16 bases between them. The germline V gene has CDR1 SEHNR and CDR2 FQNEAQ (reference sequence). This clonotype was seen more than once but under ten times. No antigen is known for it. The receptor was derived from a man aged 18 to 29 who had mild COVID-19 (a few samples of this study predate the infection). Cell type and time point are not known. Source material: PBMCs or a T cell subset sorted from them (not recorded which). The chain is built from TRBV7-9 and TRBJ1-4; D perhaps matches TRBD1 (5 bases). In DNA, the CDR3 is TGTGCCAGCAGCCCAACCAGGGTATCGGCTAATGAAAAACTGTTTTTT. Its protein product is CASSPTRVSANEKLFF.